These 29 T cell receptor beta chains came from one sample sequenced in a study of cytomegalovirus exposure and HLA in healthy donors. Amplification used 60 Vbeta primers and 13 Jbeta primers. The table came from immunoSEQ multiplex PCR; TCRdb's copy has only in-frame clones and leaves some out. The sample lists some 99,000 clones; roughly 69% were seen once. Input material: PBMCs. The receptor source for this set is a woman between 65 and 79 years old in good health and CMV-seropositive.

This chain links TRBV6-6 with TRBJ1-5; no clear D gene. Trimming left V 7 bases short and J 3 bases short, with 13 bases between. The germline gives CDR1 MNHNY, CDR2 SVGAGI (reference sequence). The CDR3 length is 14 residues. The CDR3: CASNPGMVNQPQHF. CDR3 bases: TGTGCCAGCAACCCGGGGATGGTCAATCAGCCCCAGCATTTT.

The chain combines TRBV5-4 with TRBJ2-5, with a possible D match to TRBD1 (6 bases). Trimming shortened V by 4 bases and J by 4 bases, and 20 bases separated the two germline ends. CDR1 is SGHNT and CDR2 is YYREEE in the germline V gene (reference sequence). CDR3 length equals 16 residues. The CDR3 reads CASSAGTSSQLETQYF. In DNA form, the CDR3 reads TGTGCCAGCAGCGCCGGGACATCTTCCCAACTAGAGACCCAGTACTTC.

Only one count was recorded for this clone. V is TRBV2 and J is TRBJ2-2, with 7 bases lining up with TRBD1. The CDR3 extends over 15 amino acids. With 3 bases clipped from V and 3 bases from J, the junction kept 4 bases outside the gene matches. Germline V gene data show CDR1 as SNHLY and CDR2 as FYNNEI. Here the CDR3 reads CASSEKGTDTGELFF. For the CDR3, the DNA is TGTGCCAGCAGTGAGAAAGGGACAGACACCGGGGAGCTGTTTTTT.

The chain is built from TRBV6-6 and TRBJ2-7, with D uncertain. Germline-derived CDR1 and CDR2 are MNHNY and SVGAGI (reference sequence). The CDR3 extends over 11 amino acids. V shed 4 bases and J shed 7 bases, with 8 bases lying between them. The CDR3 region has the DNA TGTGCCAGCAGTTCCGGTCGGGAGCAGTACTTC. Amino acids: CASSSGREQYF.

This rearrangement joins TRBV11-2 to TRBJ2-4; 9 bases agree with TRBD1. V was pared by 7 bases and J by 7 bases, with 14 bases of the junction left unmatched. In germline, CDR1 is SGHAT, CDR2 FQNNGV. The CDR3 is made up of 16 amino acids. The CDR3 DNA follows: TGTGCCAGCACCGGTCCAGGGGGACAGGGATTGAACATTCAGTACTTC. Protein sequence: CASTGPGGQGLNIQYF.

The rearrangement links TRBV9 to TRBJ1-4, with 7 nucleotides matching TRBD1. V was pared by 3 bases and J by 7 bases, with 9 bases of the junction left unmatched. This CDR3 is 15 amino acids long. Germline lookup yields CDR1 SGDLS and CDR2 YYNGEE. The CDR3 DNA reads TGTGCCAGCAGCGGGAGGGGGCCTTGGGGTGAAAAACTGTTTTTT. Its protein product is CASSGRGPWGEKLFF.

This clone has a handful of counts. The chain joins TRBV7-3 to TRBJ2-1, with 8 positions matching TRBD2. Trimming at V came to 5 bases and at J to 10 bases, leaving 13 bases not matched to a gene. The germline V gene encodes CDR1 SGHTA and CDR2 FQGTGA. There are 15 residues in the CDR3. CDR3: CASSLSDSGDEEQFF. The CDR3 DNA reads as TGTGCCAGCAGCCTCAGCGATAGCGGGGATGAGGAGCAGTTCTTC.

This chain joins TRBV2 and TRBJ2-3; 7 bases map to TRBD2. In germline, CDR1 is SNHLY, CDR2 FYNNEI. V dropped 4 bases and J dropped 7; count of bases not matched to a gene: 20. This CDR3 has 18 amino acids. CDR3 residues: CASSGAPEGAGYLYTQYF. The CDR3 nucleotides are TGTGCCAGCAGTGGAGCCCCAGAGGGAGCGGGGTATTTGTATACGCAGTATTTT.

V and J are TRBV15 and TRBJ1-1; perhaps TRBD1 as D (6 bases). The CDR3 runs to 14 residues. The germline CDR1 and CDR2 sequences are LNHNV and YYDKDF (reference sequence). The germline V and J ends were trimmed by 4 bases and 5 bases, with 14 bases remaining between them. The CDR3 DNA reads as TGTGCCACCAGCACAAGCAGGGGTTGGACTGAAGCTTTCTTT. It specifies CATSTSRGWTEAFF.

The chain uses TRBV14 and TRBJ2-7; 7 positions match TRBD1. The CDR3 loop spans 14 amino acids. The germline CDR1 and CDR2 sequences are SGHDN and FVKESK. V trimming: 2 bases; J trimming: 5 bases; junction bases outside the gene matches: 6. CDR3 loop: CASSQPGTVDEQYF. The CDR3 DNA follows: TGTGCCAGCAGCCAACCAGGGACAGTCGACGAGCAGTACTTC.

The rearrangement joins TRBV5-1 to TRBJ2-7; 9 bases agree with TRBD2. Germline CDR1 is SGHRS and CDR2 is YFSETQ. This CDR3 has 18 residues. V trimming: 3 bases; J trimming: 3 bases; junction bases outside the gene matches: 16. CDR3 DNA: TGCGCCAGCAGCTCCCCTAGAGTCGGCGGGGGGGACTACTACGAGCAGTACTTC. Protein sequence: CASSSPRVGGGDYYEQYF.

This rearrangement joins TRBV5-1 to TRBJ2-3, with D tentatively TRBD1 (5 bases). CDR1 is SGHRS, CDR2 YFSETQ, per germline. The CDR3 contains 14 residues. Trimming shortened V by 3 bases and J by 6 bases, and 14 bases separated the two germline ends. For the CDR3, the DNA is TGCGCCAGCAGCTCAGGGCAACTGTGGGATACGCAGTATTTT. It specifies CASSSGQLWDTQYF.

The V and J genes are TRBV30 and TRBJ1-2; D remains ambiguous. The CDR3 runs 11 residues. CDR1 GTSNPN and CDR2 SVGIG come from the germline V gene (reference sequence). V was pared by 1 base and J by 8 bases, with 8 bases between. The CDR3 bases are TGTGCCTGGAGTGGGGAGGAAGGCTACACCTTC. This codes for CAWSGEEGYTF.

This chain uses TRBV7-9 with TRBJ2-2; TRBD1 aligns across 9 bases. CDR1 and CDR2 from the germline V gene are SEHNR and FQNEAQ (reference sequence). Trimming removed 4 bases from V and 2 bases from J; junction bases left unmatched: 8. CDR3 length: 17 amino acids. The CDR3 DNA is TGTGCCAGCAGCTCGGACCGGGACAGGGATAACACCGGGGAGCTGTTTTTT. Amino acids: CASSSDRDRDNTGELFF.

V gene TRBV6-1 combines with J gene TRBJ1-5, with a tentative D call TRBD1 (5 bases). Per the germline V gene, CDR1 is MNHNS and CDR2 is SASEGT. The V end was cut by 7 bases, the J end by 3 bases, with 7 bases between. The CDR3 has 12 residues. CDR3 in DNA: TGTGCCAGCACACAGGCCAATCAGCCCCAGCATTTT. It yields the protein CASTQANQPQHF.

The V call is TRBV2, the J call TRBJ1-1, with unresolved D. The germline V gene has CDR1 SNHLY and CDR2 FYNNEI. Trimming left V 1 base short and J 1 base short, with 4 bases between. The CDR3 runs 13 residues. In nucleotides, the CDR3 is TGTGCCAGCAGTGAAGAGAGGAACACTGAAGCTTTCTTT. Amino acid sequence: CASSEERNTEAFF.

This clone occurred a few times. The rearrangement uses TRBV7-2 and TRBJ1-1; unclear D gene. Trimming pared 4 bases from V and 1 base from J, leaving 7 bases between. Germline V lookup: CDR1 SGHTA, CDR2 FQGNSA. The CDR3 has 13 residues. The CDR3 region is CASSSQENTEAFF. DNA for the CDR3: TGTGCCAGCAGCTCTCAGGAGAACACTGAAGCTTTCTTT.

This chain connects TRBV6-5 to TRBJ2-2; D is ambiguous. This CDR3 region has 13 residues. Germline V lookup: CDR1 MNHEY, CDR2 SVGAGI. Trimming left V 4 bases short and J 3 bases short, with 6 bases between. The DNA for the CDR3 is TGTGCCAGCAGTTCTCAGTACACCGGGGAGCTGTTTTTT. Protein: CASSSQYTGELFF.

This CDR3 reads CAWSLTGNYGYTF. The CDR3, as DNA: TGTGCCTGGAGCCTGACAGGGAACTATGGCTACACCTTC. The V and J genes are TRBV30 and TRBJ1-2; 7 bases align to TRBD1. V was clipped by 3 bases and J by 2 bases; unmatched bases: 3. The CDR3 length is 13 residues. The germline CDR1 and CDR2 sequences are GTSNPN and SVGIG (reference sequence).

This chain joins TRBV5-6 and TRBJ2-7; 11 bases match TRBD1. The CDR3 sequence is 14 residues long. The V segment lost 5 bases and the J segment 2 bases; nucleotides outside the gene matches: 3. Germline loops: CDR1 SGHDT, CDR2 YYEEEE. The CDR3 protein is CASSLGQGAYEQYF. In DNA form, the CDR3 reads TGTGCCAGCAGTCTGGGACAGGGGGCCTACGAGCAGTACTTC.

This chain joins TRBV5-1 and TRBJ1-4, with D unclear. The CDR3 length is 15 residues. The V and J ends lost 5 bases and 4 bases respectively, with 15 bases between them. Germline loops: CDR1 SGHRS, CDR2 YFSETQ. The CDR3 DNA sequence: TGCGCCAGCAGATTCGGACGGACTGATAATGAAAAACTGTTTTTT. It is translated as CASRFGRTDNEKLFF.

The chain is built from TRBV2 and TRBJ2-1; 14 nucleotides align to TRBD2. This CDR3 contains 16 residues. J lost 3 bases, V lost 6 bases, and 4 bases had no gene match. In germline, CDR1 is SNHLY, CDR2 FYNNEI. CDR3 DNA sequence: TGTGCCAGCAGGGGGACTAGCGGGGGCCTCTACAATGAGCAGTTCTTC. Translating it yields CASRGTSGGLYNEQFF.

This clone was detected a few times. V is TRBV15 and J is TRBJ2-5; D is ambiguous. V lost 0 bases and J 1 base, leaving 9 bases between the germline ends. The CDR3 runs 15 residues. Germline V lookup: CDR1 LNHNV, CDR2 YYDKDF (reference sequence). This CDR3 is CATSRDKLPQETQYF. The CDR3 region has the DNA TGTGCCACCAGCAGAGATAAGCTACCCCAAGAGACCCAGTACTTC. Supplemented by reference TRBV15 and TRBJ2-5, the full variable domain reads DAMVIQNPRYQVTQFGKPVTLSCSQTLNHNVMYWYQQKSSQAPKLLFHYYDKDFNNEADTPDNFQSRRPNTSFCFLDIRSPGLGDTAMYLCATSRDKLPQETQYFGPGTRLLVL.

The V call is TRBV5-4, the J call TRBJ2-1, with 16 bases aligning to TRBD2. V lost 4 bases, J lost 7 bases, and 2 bases stayed unmatched. There are 15 residues in the CDR3. Looked up from germline, CDR1 is SGHNT and CDR2 is YYREEE (reference sequence). CDR3 sequence: CASSPGLAGGNEQFF. The CDR3 region has the DNA TGTGCCAGCAGCCCGGGACTAGCGGGAGGGAATGAGCAGTTCTTC.

The CDR3 DNA sequence: TGTGCCAGCAGGTCGACAGGGGCCGGGTCCTACGAGCAGTACTTC. The encoded protein is CASRSTGAGSYEQYF. This chain joins TRBV6-5 and TRBJ2-7, with 8 bases matching TRBD1. Losses at the gene ends were 6 bases for V and 1 base for J; bases not matched to a gene: 8. Germline V lookup: CDR1 MNHEY, CDR2 SVGAGI. This CDR3 is 15 amino acids long.

The gene calls are TRBV7-6 and TRBJ2-7, with D perhaps matching TRBD2 (6 bases). Germline loops: CDR1 SGHVS, CDR2 FNYEAQ. The CDR3 loop spans 13 amino acids. The V gene lost 5 bases and the J gene lost 0 bases, with 8 bases spanning the gap. The CDR3 sequence: CASSRGNSYEQYF. CDR3 in DNA: TGTGCCAGCAGCCGGGGGAACTCCTACGAGCAGTACTTC. The full variable domain, in which reference TRBV7-6 and TRBJ2-7 provide the parts outside the CDR3, is GAGVSQSPRYKVTKRGQDVALRCDPISGHVSLYWYRQALGQGPEFLTYFNYEAQQDKSGLPNDRFSAERPEGSISTLTIQRTEQRDSAMYRCASSRGNSYEQYFGPGTRLTVT.

There are a few counts of this clone. This chain links TRBV5-4 with TRBJ1-4, with a tentative D call TRBD1 (5 bases). Trimming shortened V by 0 bases and J by 0 bases, and 9 bases separated the two germline ends. Germline V lookup: CDR1 SGHNT, CDR2 YYREEE (reference sequence). The CDR3 contains 16 residues. CDR3 region: CASSLEGIATNEKLFF. CDR3 coding DNA: TGTGCCAGCAGCTTGGAGGGGATTGCAACTAATGAAAAACTGTTTTTT.

V gene TRBV5-1 combines with J gene TRBJ1-2, with 7 bases lining up with TRBD1. The CDR3 totals 12 residues. J gave up 5 bases and V 4 bases, and 2 bases lay outside the gene matches. Germline V gene lookup returns CDR1 SGHRS and CDR2 YFSETQ. CDR3 loop: CASSTTGYGYTF. CDR3 DNA sequence: TGCGCCAGCAGCACGACAGGGTATGGCTACACCTTC.

The V call is TRBV4-3, the J call TRBJ1-2, with D tentatively TRBD1 (5 bases). The CDR3 length is 15 residues. Germline V lookup: CDR1 LGHNA, CDR2 YSLEER. Trimming pared 3 bases from V and 5 bases from J, leaving 16 bases between. In DNA, the CDR3 is TGCGCCAGCAGCCAGGGGCCCGGCGGCACTTATGGCTACACCTTC. It encodes CASSQGPGGTYGYTF.